This entry concerns a single TCR beta chain. The sample comes from a study of T cell changes during pregnancy in multiple sclerosis. The table came from immunoSEQ multiplex PCR; TCRdb's copy has only in-frame clones and leaves some out. The sample yields tens of thousands of clones, approximately 90% seen once. The CDR3 covers 20 residues. Germline CDR1 and CDR2: SGHVS and FNYEAQ. J was trimmed by 3 bases and V by 1 base; bases with no gene match: 12. The chain recombines TRBV7-6 with TRBJ2-2; 12 bases agree with TRBD1. The source material was CD4+ T cells from peripheral blood mononuclear cells, sampled before pregnancy. The clonotype originates from a female donor with multiple sclerosis, enrolled in a pregnancy study. Here the CDR3 reads CASSLVGTGGDLGYTGELFF. Here the CDR3 DNA reads TGTGCCAGCAGCTTAGTCGGGACAGGGGGCGACCTCGGATACACCGGGGAGCTGTTTTTT. The full variable domain, with the rest looked up from reference TRBV7-6 and TRBJ2-2, is GAGVSQSPRYKVTKRGQDVALRCDPISGHVSLYWYRQALGQGPEFLTYFNYEAQQDKSGLPNDRFSAERPEGSISTLTIQRTEQRDSAMYRCASSLVGTGGDLGYTGELFFGEGSRLTVL.